This is a list of T cell receptor beta chains from one sample in a study of T cell responses to AZD1222 COVID-19 vaccine. This table comes from immunoSEQ multiplex PCR, and its TCRdb copy is limited to in-frame clones, with some not included. The sample gives 140,000 to 150,000 clones, 93% of which show up once; 1.5% to 2% is in the top ten. The source was peripheral blood, collected on day 0 of AZD1222 vaccination. These receptors were obtained from an adult in good health. The CDR3 runs from the conserved cysteine through the conserved F or W. The D gene is left open where the match is weak. Clone sizes are given selectively: once, few, many, or a class where the clone is expanded.

>TRBV18|TRBD1|-|TRBJ1-1
TGTGCCAGCTCACCGAGGACAGGCTCGAACACTGAAGCTTTCTTT
CASSPRTGSNTEAFF
>TRBV30|-|-|TRBJ1-3
TGTGCCTGGAGTGTTGTTCGGGGCGCTGGAAACACCATATATTTT
CAWSVVRGAGNTIYF
>TRBV27|-|-|TRBJ2-1
TGTGCCAGCAGTATCGCGTCCTACAATGAGCAGTTCTTC
CASSIASYNEQFF
>TRBV10-3|-|-|TRBJ1-5
TGTGCCATCAGTGAGTCAGGGGGCAATCAGCCCCAGCATTTT
CAISESGGNQPQHF
>TRBV5-1|-|-|TRBJ2-7
TGCGCCAGCAGCTTCGGGGGGCTTCGCGAGCAGTACTTC
CASSFGGLREQYF
>TRBV7-8|-|-|TRBJ2-5
TGTGCCAGCAGCTTAGCGCGGGGATTGCAAGAGACCCAGTACTTC
CASSLARGLQETQYF
>TRBV19|-|-|TRBJ2-7
TGTGCCAGTAGTATAGCTGAGACAGAGATCTACGAGCAGTACTTC
CASSIAETEIYEQYF
>TRBV5-1|-|-|TRBJ1-1
TGCGCCAGCAGCTTGGCAGCAGTGCAGAACACTGAAGCTTTCTTT
CASSLAAVQNTEAFF
>TRBV9|-|-|TRBJ1-1
TGTGCCAGCAGCGTAGCCCCAATTGATGAAGCTTTCTTT
CASSVAPIDEAFF
>TRBV10-2|TRBD2|-|TRBJ2-3
TGCGCCAGCAGGAGTAGCGGGAGACGCACAGATACGCAGTATTTT
CASRSSGRRTDTQYF
>TRBV21-1|-|once|TRBJ2-7
TGTGCCAGCAGCCCTACGGGGAGTTACGAGCAGTACTTC
CASSPTGSYEQYF
>TRBV4-1|-|-|TRBJ1-2
TGCGCCAGCAGCCAAAGGGGATACTATGGCTACACCTTC
CASSQRGYYGYTF
>TRBV11-2|-|-|TRBJ2-2
TGTGCCAGCAGACCCCCCCCGAGGACAGGAGGGACCGGGGAGCTGTTTTTT
CASRPPPRTGGTGELFF
>TRBV2|-|-|TRBJ1-1
TGTGCCAGCAGCAAGATGAACACTGAAGCTTTCTTT
CASSKMNTEAFF
>TRBV6-1|-|-|TRBJ2-7
TGTGCCAGCAGTGAAGAGTCTTTCTACGAGCAGTACTTC
CASSEESFYEQYF
>TRBV4-1|TRBD2|-|TRBJ2-1
TGCGCCAGCAGCCAGGGAGGGGCCGGCTACAATGAGCAGTTCTTC
CASSQGGAGYNEQFF
>TRBV21-1|-|-|TRBJ2-3
TGTGCCAGCAGCCCCCGACTAGGGAAAATGGTTTCGGATACGCAGTATTTT
CASSPRLGKMVSDTQYF
>TRBV28|TRBD1|once|TRBJ2-1
TGTGCCAGCACTCGCGGGACAGGATACAATGAGCAGTTCTTC
CASTRGTGYNEQFF
>TRBV7-8|TRBD2|-|TRBJ2-1
TGTGCCAGCAGCTTAGCTGGGAGGGCCCTTAGCTCCTACAATGAGCAGTTCTTC
CASSLAGRALSSYNEQFF
>TRBV5-8|TRBD1|-|TRBJ1-4
TGTGCCAGCAGCCCGGGACAGACCGCAACTAATGAAAAACTGTTTTTT
CASSPGQTATNEKLFF
>TRBV2|-|once|TRBJ1-5
TGTGCCAGCAGTGAAGACGGCGTTAGCAATCAGCCCCAGCATTTT
CASSEDGVSNQPQHF
>TRBV29-1|-|-|TRBJ2-6
TGCAGCGTTGCTCTTAGGGCGGCAGGGGCCAACGTCCTGACTTTC
CSVALRAAGANVLTF
>TRBV29-1|-|-|TRBJ1-1
TGCAGCGTTGGGGGCAGCAATGAAGCTTTCTTT
CSVGGSNEAFF